Listed below are T cell receptor beta chains from one sample, sequenced in a study of T cell responses to AZD1222 COVID-19 vaccine. This table comes from immunoSEQ multiplex PCR, and its TCRdb copy is limited to in-frame clones, with some not included. The table includes about 150,000 clones, 91% detected once. The sample consisted of peripheral blood, taken on day 0 of AZD1222 vaccination. Every receptor here comes from an adult in good health. The CDR3 runs from the conserved cysteine through the conserved F or W. A D gene is named only where the DNA matches it firmly. Where a row states a size, it is once, few, many or the class of an expanded clone; other rows omit it.

abundance | d_gene | j_gene | v_gene | CDR3nt | CDR3aa
. | . | TRBJ1-5 | TRBV12-3/TRBV12-4 | TGTGCCAGCAGTTTGAAGGGAAATCAGCCCCAGCATTTT | CASSLKGNQPQHF
few | TRBD2 | TRBJ2-3 | TRBV19 | TGTGCCAGTTCCGGACTAGCGGGAGCCACAGATACGCAGTATTTT | CASSGLAGATDTQYF
. | TRBD2 | TRBJ2-1 | TRBV15 | TGTGCCACCAGCCCCCTACGGGGGGGCACCTACAATGAGCAGTTCTTC | CATSPLRGGTYNEQFF
. | . | TRBJ2-1 | TRBV14 | TGTGCCAGCAGCCAAGGCCCGTACAATGAGCAGTTCTTC | CASSQGPYNEQFF
once | TRBD2 | TRBJ2-5 | TRBV7-6 | TGTGCCAGCAGCTTAGTCCCCCCAGCGGGGGGCCTCCAAGAGACCCAGTACTTC | CASSLVPPAGGLQETQYF
once | . | TRBJ2-7 | TRBV21-1 | TGTGCCAGCAGCACTCGGGACAGAATTCTACTAAGCTCCTACGAGCAGTACTTC | CASSTRDRILLSSYEQYF
. | TRBD2 | TRBJ2-1 | TRBV11-3 | TGTGCCAGCAGCATCTCTCCGGGACTAGCGGTTAGTGAGCAGTTCTTC | CASSISPGLAVSEQFF
. | . | TRBJ1-1 | TRBV13 | TGTGCCAGCAGCTTATTGGATAGGTTGAACACTGAAGCTTTCTTT | CASSLLDRLNTEAFF
. | TRBD1 | TRBJ2-4 | TRBV7-9 | TGTGCCAGCAGCTTAGCGACAGGGAACCCGAGGGACATTCAGTACTTC | CASSLATGNPRDIQYF
. | . | TRBJ2-5 | TRBV11-2 | TGTGCCAGCAGCTTAGATGGGGGAAGTGTCGAGACCCAGTACTTC | CASSLDGGSVETQYF
. | TRBD1 | TRBJ1-4 | TRBV25-1 | TGTGCCAGCAGTCCCTTGACAGGGGAAACTAATGAAAAACTGTTTTTT | CASSPLTGETNEKLFF
. | . | TRBJ1-4 | TRBV5-1 | TGCGCCAGCAGCTTGGCCGCCGGGTCTAATGAAAAACTGTTTTTT | CASSLAAGSNEKLFF
once | . | TRBJ2-5 | TRBV7-9 | TGTGCCAGCTCCGAGGCTAGCTTCTTACAAGAGACCCAGTACTTC | CASSEASFLQETQYF
. | . | TRBJ1-2 | TRBV27 | TGTGCCAGCAGTCCCTCCCCGGGGGAAACTAACTATGGCTACACCTTC | CASSPSPGETNYGYTF
. | . | TRBJ1-1 | TRBV5-1 | TGCGCCAGCAGAGGACACTCTACAGCGAACACTGAAGCTTTCTTT | CASRGHSTANTEAFF
once | TRBD2 | TRBJ2-5 | TRBV5-4 | TGTGCCAGCAGCTCGGGACTAGCGGGAGTATGGGAGACCCAGTACTTC | CASSSGLAGVWETQYF
. | . | TRBJ1-1 | TRBV5-1 | TGCGCCAGCAGCCGCGAACTTCGGGTGCGCGGTACTGAAGCTTTCTTT | CASSRELRVRGTEAFF
. | TRBD1 | TRBJ2-7 | TRBV2 | TGTGCCAGCAGTGAAAGTCTCCGGGCAGGGGGCCACGAGCAGTACTTC | CASSESLRAGGHEQYF
. | . | TRBJ2-5 | TRBV11-2 | TGTGCCAGCAGCTTAGGGTCTAAACAAAGGCAAGAGACCCAGTACTTC | CASSLGSKQRQETQYF
. | . | TRBJ1-3 | TRBV30 | TGTGCCTGGAGTCGGGGGTCCGGAAACACCATATATTTT | CAWSRGSGNTIYF
. | TRBD2 | TRBJ2-7 | TRBV5-1 | TGCGCCAGCAGCATAAGACTAGCGGGAGTGGGGTCCTACGAGCAGTACTTC | CASSIRLAGVGSYEQYF
. | . | TRBJ1-4 | TRBV11-2 | TGTGCCAGCAACCTGGGAAATAATGAAAAACTGTTTTTT | CASNLGNNEKLFF
. | TRBD1 | TRBJ1-1 | TRBV27 | TGTGCCAGCGGACAGGGGGCGGAGAACACTGAAGCTTTCTTT | CASGQGAENTEAFF
. | TRBD2 | TRBJ2-3 | TRBV2 | TGTGCCAGCAGCAGTGAACCCATCCGGACTAGCGGGAAAACAGATACGCAGTATTTT | CASSSEPIRTSGKTDTQYF
. | TRBD2 | TRBJ2-7 | TRBV7-9 | TGTGCCAGCAGCTTAGCACCCGGACTAGCGGGAGGACGGCCCTACGAGCAGTACTTC | CASSLAPGLAGGRPYEQYF
. | . | TRBJ1-5 | TRBV29-1 | TGCAGCGTTATCGGACAGCCCAATCAGCCCCAGCATTTT | CSVIGQPNQPQHF